Listed below are T cell receptor beta chains from one sample, sequenced in a study of memory CD4+ T cells and cytomegalovirus serostatus. Repertoires were generated with immunoSEQ multiplex PCR, while TCRdb's copy carries only in-frame clones and drops some. Counted here are 50,000 or so clones, about four fifths occurring once; the ten biggest clones make up over 0.55%. Sequencing was carried out using memory CD4+ T cells from blood. The origin of the receptors is an adult in good health and CMV-seronegative. CDR3s include the opening cysteine and the closing phenylalanine or tryptophan. A D gene is named only where the DNA matches it firmly. Only part of the rows carry a size: once, few, many, or a class if the clone is expanded.

d_gene: TRBD2
j_gene: TRBJ2-3
abundance: .
v_gene: TRBV18
CDR3aa: CASSPPGLAGADTQYF
CDR3nt: TGTGCCAGCTCACCACCGGGGCTAGCGGGGGCAGATACGCAGTATTTT

d_gene: TRBD1
j_gene: TRBJ1-2
abundance: .
v_gene: TRBV6-6
CDR3aa: CASSYVGQVPNYGYTF
CDR3nt: TGTGCCAGCAGTTACGTGGGACAGGTCCCTAACTATGGCTACACCTTC

d_gene: .
j_gene: TRBJ2-1
abundance: .
v_gene: TRBV7-8
CDR3aa: CASSQYVENEQFF
CDR3nt: TGTGCCAGCAGCCAATACGTCGAGAATGAGCAGTTCTTC

d_gene: TRBD1
j_gene: TRBJ1-1
abundance: .
v_gene: TRBV28
CDR3aa: CASSFEQGVRYTEAFF
CDR3nt: TGTGCCAGCAGTTTTGAACAGGGGGTTCGTTACACTGAAGCTTTCTTT

d_gene: .
j_gene: TRBJ1-2
abundance: once
v_gene: TRBV28
CDR3aa: CASSLGIGVRGYTF
CDR3nt: TGTGCCAGCAGTTTAGGTATAGGGGTTAGAGGCTACACCTTC

d_gene: TRBD1
j_gene: TRBJ1-4
abundance: .
v_gene: TRBV9
CDR3aa: CASSPGQVEPLFF
CDR3nt: TGTGCCAGCAGCCCCGGACAGGTTGAGCCCCTGTTTTTT

d_gene: TRBD2
j_gene: TRBJ2-2
abundance: .
v_gene: TRBV5-6
CDR3aa: CASTDLAGPFTGELFF
CDR3nt: TGTGCCAGCACCGATCTAGCGGGACCATTCACCGGGGAGCTGTTTTTT

d_gene: TRBD2
j_gene: TRBJ2-5
abundance: .
v_gene: TRBV2
CDR3aa: CASSETSGAETQYF
CDR3nt: TGTGCCAGCAGTGAGACTAGCGGGGCGGAGACCCAGTACTTC

d_gene: .
j_gene: TRBJ2-7
abundance: once
v_gene: TRBV7-6
CDR3aa: CASSSELHEQYF
CDR3nt: TGTGCCAGCAGCTCTGAACTTCACGAGCAGTACTTC

d_gene: TRBD1
j_gene: TRBJ2-1
abundance: once
v_gene: TRBV2
CDR3aa: CASRIRDRLGGEQFF
CDR3nt: TGTGCCAGCAGGATCCGGGACAGGCTCGGAGGTGAGCAGTTCTTC

d_gene: .
j_gene: TRBJ1-2
abundance: .
v_gene: TRBV7-3
CDR3aa: CASSESQGSGYTF
CDR3nt: TGTGCCAGCAGCGAATCGCAGGGATCCGGCTACACCTTC

d_gene: TRBD1
j_gene: TRBJ1-6
abundance: medium-sized
v_gene: TRBV27
CDR3aa: CASRIQGALRGSPLHF
CDR3nt: TGTGCCAGCAGGATACAGGGGGCCCTTCGAGGTTCACCCCTCCACTTT

d_gene: .
j_gene: TRBJ2-5
abundance: .
v_gene: TRBV7-9
CDR3aa: CASSQSETQYF
CDR3nt: TGTGCCAGCAGCCAAAGTGAGACCCAGTACTTC

d_gene: .
j_gene: TRBJ1-1
abundance: .
v_gene: TRBV2
CDR3aa: CASNQRLNTEAFF
CDR3nt: TGTGCCAGCAACCAACGATTAAACACTGAAGCTTTCTTT